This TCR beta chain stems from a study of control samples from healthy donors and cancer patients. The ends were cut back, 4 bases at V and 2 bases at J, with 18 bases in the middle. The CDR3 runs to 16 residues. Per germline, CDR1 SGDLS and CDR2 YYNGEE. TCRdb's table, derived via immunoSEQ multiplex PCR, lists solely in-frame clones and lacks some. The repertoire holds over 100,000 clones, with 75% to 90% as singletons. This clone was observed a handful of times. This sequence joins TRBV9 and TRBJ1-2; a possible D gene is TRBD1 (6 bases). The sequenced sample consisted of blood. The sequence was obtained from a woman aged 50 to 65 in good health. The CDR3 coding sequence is TGTGCCAGCAGCACTCGAACCGGGACACAAAACTATGGCTACACCTTC. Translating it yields CASSTRTGTQNYGYTF.